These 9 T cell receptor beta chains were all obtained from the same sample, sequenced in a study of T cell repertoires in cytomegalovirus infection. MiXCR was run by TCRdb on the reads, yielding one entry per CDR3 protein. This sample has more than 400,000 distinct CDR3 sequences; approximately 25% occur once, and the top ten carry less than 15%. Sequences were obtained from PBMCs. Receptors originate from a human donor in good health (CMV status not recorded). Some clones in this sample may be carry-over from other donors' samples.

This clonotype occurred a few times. Here the CDR3 DNA reads TGCGCCAGCAGCCGCCTCCTCAGCGGAGAGGGTTTCTATGAGCAGTTCTTC. Its protein product is CASSRLLSGEGFYEQFF. V usage is TRBV4-3 and J usage is TRBJ2-1; maybe TRBD2 (5 bases). The germline V gene encodes CDR1 LGHNA and CDR2 YSLEER. V lost 4 bases and J 8 bases, leaving 24 bases between the germline ends. This CDR3 has 17 amino acids.

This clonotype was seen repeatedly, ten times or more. CDR3 DNA: TGTGCCAGCAGTTTTAGGGCTACCCCCCCCTACAATGAGCAGTTCTTC. Translation gives CASSFRATPPYNEQFF. The rearrangement joins TRBV12-3 or TRBV12-4 to TRBJ2-1; D remains ambiguous. The CDR3 extends over 16 amino acids. The V gene lost 3 bases and the J gene lost 2 bases, with 14 bases spanning the gap.

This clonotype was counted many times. The CDR3 sequence is CASSLSTGMNTEAFF. The CDR3 DNA reads TGTGCCAGCAGCTTAAGTACGGGAATGAACACTGAAGCTTTCTTT. The chain uses TRBV7-6 and TRBJ1-1; D is unresolved. The CDR3 length is 15 residues. The germline gives CDR1 SGHVS, CDR2 FNYEAQ. Trimming removed 2 bases from V and 0 bases from J, with 10 bases in between.

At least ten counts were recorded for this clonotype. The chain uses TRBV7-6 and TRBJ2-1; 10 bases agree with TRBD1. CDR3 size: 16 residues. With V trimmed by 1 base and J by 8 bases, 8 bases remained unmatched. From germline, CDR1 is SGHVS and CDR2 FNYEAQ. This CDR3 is CASSLDTGQGSHEQFF. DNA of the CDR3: TGTGCCAGCAGCTTAGATACGGGACAGGGGTCACATGAGCAGTTCTTC.

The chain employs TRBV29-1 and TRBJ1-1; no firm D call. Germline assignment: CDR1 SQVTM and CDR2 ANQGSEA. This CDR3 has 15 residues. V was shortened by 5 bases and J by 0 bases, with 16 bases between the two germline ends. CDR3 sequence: CSVQLMTVMNTEAFF. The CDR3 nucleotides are TGCAGCGTTCAACTTATGACCGTGATGAACACTGAAGCTTTCTTT.

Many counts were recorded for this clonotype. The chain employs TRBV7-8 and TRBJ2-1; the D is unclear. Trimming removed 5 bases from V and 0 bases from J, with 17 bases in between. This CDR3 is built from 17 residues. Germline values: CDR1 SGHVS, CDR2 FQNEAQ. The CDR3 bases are TGTGCCAGCAGCCAAATGGCCCGCCTACACTCCTACAATGAGCAGTTCTTC. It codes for CASSQMARLHSYNEQFF.

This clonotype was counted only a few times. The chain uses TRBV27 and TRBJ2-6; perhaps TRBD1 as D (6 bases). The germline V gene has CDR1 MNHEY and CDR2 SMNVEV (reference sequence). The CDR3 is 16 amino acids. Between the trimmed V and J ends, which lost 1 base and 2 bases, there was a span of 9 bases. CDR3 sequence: CASSLFSGAGANVLTF. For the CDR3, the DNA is TGTGCCAGCAGTTTATTTTCAGGGGCTGGGGCCAACGTCCTGACTTTC.

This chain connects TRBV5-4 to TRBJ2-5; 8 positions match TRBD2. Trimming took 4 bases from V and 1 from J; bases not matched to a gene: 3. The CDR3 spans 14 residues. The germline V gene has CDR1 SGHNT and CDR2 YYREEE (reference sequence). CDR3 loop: CASSVTSGQETQYF. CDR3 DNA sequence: TGTGCCAGCAGCGTCACTAGCGGCCAAGAGACCCAGTACTTC.

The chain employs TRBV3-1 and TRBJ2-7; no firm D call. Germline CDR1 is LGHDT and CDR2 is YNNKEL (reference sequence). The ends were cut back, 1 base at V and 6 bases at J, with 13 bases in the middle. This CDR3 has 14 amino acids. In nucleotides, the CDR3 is TGTGCCAGCAGCCAAGGCAAGGGCCGTCTCGAGCAGTACGTC. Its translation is CASSQGKGRLEQYV.